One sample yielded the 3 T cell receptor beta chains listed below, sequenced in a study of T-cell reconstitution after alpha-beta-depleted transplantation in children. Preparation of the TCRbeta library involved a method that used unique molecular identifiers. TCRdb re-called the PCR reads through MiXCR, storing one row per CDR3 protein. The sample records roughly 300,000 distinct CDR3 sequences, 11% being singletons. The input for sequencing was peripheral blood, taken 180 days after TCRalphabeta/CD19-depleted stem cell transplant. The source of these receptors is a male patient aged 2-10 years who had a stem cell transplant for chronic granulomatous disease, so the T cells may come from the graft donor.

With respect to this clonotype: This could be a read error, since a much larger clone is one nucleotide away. The CDR3 region is CASSLGASVVFSGVLFF. The CDR3 region has the DNA TGTGCCAGCAGCTTAGGAGCCAGCGTCGTTTTTTCCGGGGTGCTGTTTTTT. The chain couples TRBV7-2 to TRBJ2-2, with TRBD2 as a possible D gene (5 bases). Looked up from germline, CDR1 is SGHTA and CDR2 is FQGNSA. The CDR3 contains 17 residues.

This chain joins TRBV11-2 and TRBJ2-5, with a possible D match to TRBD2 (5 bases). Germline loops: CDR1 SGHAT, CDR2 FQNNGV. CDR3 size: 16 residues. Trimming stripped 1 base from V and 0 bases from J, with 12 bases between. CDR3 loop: CASSLGLSGNQETQYF. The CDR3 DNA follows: TGTGCCAGCAGCTTAGGTCTCAGCGGCAACCAAGAGACCCAGTACTTC.

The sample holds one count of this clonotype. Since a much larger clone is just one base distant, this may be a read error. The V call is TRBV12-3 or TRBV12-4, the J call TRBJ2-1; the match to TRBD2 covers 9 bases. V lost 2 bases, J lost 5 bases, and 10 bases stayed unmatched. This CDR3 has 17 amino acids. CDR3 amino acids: CASSLLPPSGVDNEQFF. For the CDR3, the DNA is TGTGCCAGCAGTTTACTCCCCCCTAGCGGGGTCGACAATGAGCAGTTCTTC.